This TCR beta chain was profiled in a study of shared clonotypes between healthy human individuals. A note on this clone: Other DNA sequences within the sample encode an identical CDR3.

Naive CD8 populations comprised CD45RO-negative cells positively selected for CCR7, excluding terminally differentiated effector memory CD45RA+ cells. There were no recent acute infections or vaccinations among the donors, who were healthy HIV-negative adults. Repertoires were generated with immunoSEQ multiplex PCR, while TCRdb's copy carries only in-frame clones and drops some. The sample shows more than 2 million clones, around 95% of them seen only once. Germline assignment: CDR1 LNHNV and CDR2 YYDKDF (reference sequence). This CDR3 spans 15 amino acids. Trimming left V 1 base short and J 0 bases short, with 8 bases between.

The chain carries TRBV15 and TRBJ2-3, with a possible D match to TRBD2 (5 bases). The specimen sequenced was naive CD8+ T cells from PBMCs. The receptor was derived from a man between 18 and 29 years old in good health. Some clones in this sample may be carry-over from other donors' samples. CDR3 amino acids: CATSRGAGSTDTQYF. In DNA form, the CDR3 reads TGTGCCACCAGCAGAGGGGCGGGCAGCACAGATACGCAGTATTTT. The variable domain in full, completed from reference TRBV15 and TRBJ2-3, reads DAMVIQNPRYQVTQFGKPVTLSCSQTLNHNVMYWYQQKSSQAPKLLFHYYDKDFNNEADTPDNFQSRRPNTSFCFLDIRSPGLGDTAMYLCATSRGAGSTDTQYFGPGTRLTVL.